This TCR beta chain was documented in a study of blood T cell repertoires in COVID-19. Study-wide context: T cells, B-cell-depleted T cells, or PBMCs supplied cDNA or gDNA.

As originally analysed: Amplified reference gene primers provided the basis for estimating nucleated cell counts. Measured with immunoSEQ multiplex PCR; TCRdb has only the in-frame clones, and not every one. V and J calls and clone size are given by that table; D and trimming were obtained from the DNA. This table has about 220,000 clones, around 81% appearing once. This clone turned up a few times. The source is a woman in her sixties or seventies with acute or convalescent COVID-19. The sequenced sample was peripheral blood.

The DNA of the CDR3 is TGTGCCAGCAGGGGACATAGGACAGGGGCTTCACCCCTCCACTTT. Its translation is CASRGHRTGASPLHF. V is TRBV6-5 and J is TRBJ1-6, with TRBD1 matching over 9 bases. CDR1 MNHEY and CDR2 SVGAGI come from the germline V gene. The CDR3 loop spans 15 amino acids. V lost 6 bases and J lost 9; bases outside the gene matches: 9.